This TCR beta chain was identified in a study of T-cell memory formation after mild COVID-19. Study in general: The two donors had largely donor-specific TCR clusters.

V was pared by 6 bases and J by 6 bases, with 15 bases between. Germline CDR1 reads KGHSH; CDR2 reads LQKENI. The CDR3 runs 13 residues. Study-level points and caveats: Certain responding clones were present in pre-infection memory, suggesting participation of cross-reactive memory. Later expanders leaned toward CD4+, whereas clones contracting from day 15 to 85 were balanced CD4/CD8.

TCR alpha and TCR beta cDNA libraries carrying sample barcodes and UMIs came from 5'RACE with constant-segment primers. In TCRdb, the 5' RACE reads were re-called with MiXCR into one record per CDR3 protein. Seen here are some 350,000 distinct CDR3 sequences, roughly 13% observed once, and the top ten hold 20% to 25%. About this clonotype itself: The antigen remains undetermined.

The sequenced material came from PBMCs or a T cell subset sorted from them (not recorded which). This TCR was recovered from a man between 18 and 29 years old who had mild COVID-19 (a few samples of this study predate the infection). Cell type and time point are not known. J is TRBJ2-7 and V is TRBV18; the D gene is possibly TRBD1 (6 bases). The CDR3 coding sequence is TGTGCCAGCTCTCCCGCTGGACAGTCCGAGCAGTACTTC. As protein: CASSPAGQSEQYF.